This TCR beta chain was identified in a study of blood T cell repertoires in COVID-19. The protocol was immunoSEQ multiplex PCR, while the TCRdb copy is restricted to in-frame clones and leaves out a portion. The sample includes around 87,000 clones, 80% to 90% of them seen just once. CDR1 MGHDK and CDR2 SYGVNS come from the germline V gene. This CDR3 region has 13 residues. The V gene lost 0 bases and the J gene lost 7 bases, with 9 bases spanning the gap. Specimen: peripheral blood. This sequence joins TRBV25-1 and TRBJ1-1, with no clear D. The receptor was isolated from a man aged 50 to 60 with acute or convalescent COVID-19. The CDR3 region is CASSEYYAHEAFF. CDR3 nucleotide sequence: TGTGCCAGCAGTGAATATTACGCACATGAAGCTTTCTTT. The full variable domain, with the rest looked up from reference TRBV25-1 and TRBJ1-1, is EADIYQTPRYLVIGTGKKITLECSQTMGHDKMYWYQQDPGMELHLIHYSYGVNSTEKGDLSSESTVSRIRTEHFPLTLESARPSHTSQYLCASSEYYAHEAFFGQGTRLTVV.